The 30 T cell receptor beta chains reported below all come from one sample, sequenced in a study of T cell responses to AZD1222 COVID-19 vaccine. TCRdb keeps only in-frame clones here, not all; method: immunoSEQ multiplex PCR. The table records approximately 110,000 clones, less than 90% of them present only once. The specimen comprised peripheral blood, sampled on day 0 of AZD1222 vaccination. These receptors all stem from an adult in good health.

V is TRBV6-5 and J is TRBJ1-1; D unclear. The CDR3 runs to 14 residues. V was pared by 3 bases and J by 3 bases, with 11 bases between. From germline, CDR1 is MNHEY and CDR2 SVGAGI. The CDR3 reads CASSYAAGYTEAFF. The CDR3 nucleotides read TGTGCCAGCAGTTATGCAGCAGGATACACTGAAGCTTTCTTT.

The chain carries TRBV4-1 and TRBJ1-2, with TRBD1 matching over 8 bases. Germline CDR1 reads MGHRA; CDR2 reads YSYEKL. With 1 base clipped from V and 8 bases from J, the junction kept 6 bases outside the gene matches. The CDR3 loop spans 14 amino acids. The CDR3 DNA is TGCGCCAGCAGCCAAGGATCCGGACAGGGCGGCTACACCTTC. Protein: CASSQGSGQGGYTF.

The chain employs TRBV5-1 and TRBJ1-3, with D unclear. V was trimmed by 4 bases and J by 1 base, leaving 12 bases between them. CDR3 length equals 15 residues. Per germline, CDR1 SGHRS and CDR2 YFSETQ. CDR3 in amino acids: CASSPAVGSGNTIYF. CDR3 sequence (DNA): TGCGCCAGCAGCCCGGCGGTGGGATCTGGAAACACCATATATTTT.

The CDR3 protein is CAWRWGWGGEQYF. CDR3 coding DNA: TGTGCCTGGCGCTGGGGGTGGGGGGGCGAGCAGTACTTC. This chain connects TRBV30 to TRBJ2-7; TRBD2 matches 7 bases. The junction had 10 bases not matched to a gene; V was cut back by 5 bases and J by 6 bases. This CDR3 has 13 amino acids. CDR1 GTSNPN and CDR2 SVGIG come from the germline V gene (reference sequence).

This clone was counted between two and nine times. This chain joins TRBV5-4 and TRBJ1-2; D unresolved. V was cut by 4 bases and J by 5 bases, with 6 bases left in between. The CDR3 totals 11 residues. From germline, CDR1 is SGHNT and CDR2 YYREEE (reference sequence). The CDR3 nucleotides read TGTGCCAGCAGCGCGACTTATGGCTACACCTTC. Translated: CASSATYGYTF.

This clone was seen only a few times. The CDR3 here is CAWSARDGGIYHYEQYF. The CDR3, as DNA: TGTGCCTGGAGTGCCCGGGACGGGGGGATCTACCACTACGAGCAGTACTTC. The V and J genes are TRBV30 and TRBJ2-7; 7 bases match TRBD2. Germline V gives CDR1 GTSNPN, CDR2 SVGIG (reference sequence). The CDR3 is 17 residues long. The junction had 15 bases not matched to a gene; V was cut back by 1 base and J by 3 bases.

There are a few counts of this clone. The chain has TRBV6-1 and TRBJ1-2; D remains ambiguous. Per germline, CDR1 MNHNS and CDR2 SASEGT. CDR3 length equals 16 residues. The germline V and J ends were trimmed by 0 bases and 2 bases, with 13 bases remaining between them. In nucleotides, the CDR3 is TGTGCCAGCAGTGAAGCGGCGGTAAGAACGAACTATGGCTACACCTTC. Translated, it gives CASSEAAVRTNYGYTF.

V and J are TRBV18 and TRBJ2-3, with 7 bases identical to TRBD2. J lost 4 bases, V lost 6 bases, and 7 bases had no gene match. This CDR3 comprises 14 residues. Germline CDR1 KGHSH, CDR2 LQKENI. CDR3 in DNA: TGTGCCAGCTCCGGGGGGACGGACGCAGATACGCAGTATTTT. It codes for CASSGGTDADTQYF.

V gene TRBV19 combines with J gene TRBJ1-5; a possible D gene is TRBD1 (6 bases). This CDR3 region has 17 residues. V was trimmed by 0 bases and J by 4 bases, leaving 16 bases between them. Germline assignment: CDR1 LNHDA and CDR2 SQIVND (reference sequence). The CDR3 here is CASSIDPGGKGNQPQHF. CDR3 bases: TGTGCCAGTAGTATAGATCCGGGGGGCAAGGGTAATCAGCCCCAGCATTTT.

This clone was seen a single time. V usage is TRBV7-6 and J usage is TRBJ2-1, with D uncertain. Trimming took 1 base from V and 7 from J, leaving 20 bases between them. The germline V gene has CDR1 SGHVS and CDR2 FNYEAQ. This CDR3 is 17 amino acids long. The CDR3 nucleotides are TGTGCCAGCAGCTTAGTAGGCCCTAACAACAAAGGGAATGAGCAGTTCTTC. The encoded protein is CASSLVGPNNKGNEQFF.

The chain couples TRBV11-3 to TRBJ1-6; tentative D call: TRBD1 (5 bases). This CDR3 has 15 amino acids. Trimming took off 1 base at V and 9 bases at J, with 13 bases between the two ends. Germline CDR1 SGHNT, CDR2 YENEEA. DNA for the CDR3: TGTGCCAGCAGCTTAGGCGGACAAGTGCGTTCACCCCTCCACTTT. Its protein product is CASSLGGQVRSPLHF.

The chain couples TRBV6-6 to TRBJ2-3; a weak D match, TRBD1 (5 bases). The CDR3 runs 14 residues. Germline loops: CDR1 MNHNY, CDR2 SVGAGI (reference sequence). Trimming stripped 7 bases from V and 0 bases from J, with 11 bases between. CDR3 loop: CASTRQLSTDTQYF. The DNA of the CDR3 is TGTGCCAGCACAAGACAGCTCAGCACAGATACGCAGTATTTT.

The rearrangement links TRBV9 to TRBJ2-3, with no clear D. This CDR3 has 13 residues. Trimming removed 3 bases at V and 3 bases at J, with 8 bases between. Germline assignment: CDR1 SGDLS and CDR2 YYNGEE. CDR3 protein: CASSEPDTDTQYF. The CDR3 coding sequence is TGTGCCAGCAGCGAACCGGATACAGATACGCAGTATTTT.

The rearrangement uses TRBV13 and TRBJ1-1; possible D gene TRBD1, 5 bases. CDR1 is PRHDT, CDR2 FYEKMQ, per germline (reference sequence). CDR3 size: 13 residues. V lost 3 bases and J 3 bases, leaving 8 bases between the germline ends. CDR3 nucleotide sequence: TGTGCCAGCAGCTTGTGGGGACACACTGAAGCTTTCTTT. Translated, it gives CASSLWGHTEAFF.

This clone was seen a single time. The chain has TRBV4-2 and TRBJ2-1, with TRBD1 identical over 7 bases. CDR1 LGHNA and CDR2 YNFKEQ come from the germline V gene. This CDR3 has 15 amino acids. Trimming removed 5 bases from V and 10 bases from J; junction bases left unmatched: 14. CDR3 sequence: CASSLRTGQSREQFF. Written as DNA, the CDR3 is TGTGCCAGCAGCTTACGGACGGGACAGAGCAGGGAGCAGTTCTTC.

The V and J genes are TRBV7-2 and TRBJ2-1; possibly TRBD2 for D (6 bases). Trimming stripped 2 bases from V and 7 bases from J, with 18 bases between. The CDR3 totals 16 residues. Germline CDR1 is SGHTA and CDR2 is FQGNSA. As DNA, the CDR3 is TGTGCCAGCAGCTTAAACCCCGCGGGAATCAGTAATGAGCAGTTCTTC. Its translation is CASSLNPAGISNEQFF.

This clone was counted a single time. J is TRBJ1-4 and V is TRBV24-1; D is possibly TRBD1 (6 bases). The CDR3 is made up of 17 amino acids. The germline V gene encodes CDR1 KGHDR and CDR2 SFDVKD. The V and J ends lost 6 bases and 0 bases respectively, with 16 bases between them. Written as DNA, the CDR3 is TGTGCCACCAGTTTCGGCGGGGGGCCCGCAACTAATGAAAAACTGTTTTTT. Encoded protein: CATSFGGGPATNEKLFF.

This chain connects TRBV28 to TRBJ2-3; D is uncertain. The CDR3 runs to 14 residues. The germline V gene has CDR1 MDHEN and CDR2 SYDVKM. The V end lost 8 bases, the J end lost 0 bases, and 12 bases lay between the germline ends. This CDR3 reads CASSTGLSTDTQYF. For the CDR3, the DNA is TGTGCCAGCTCCACCGGCCTTAGCACAGATACGCAGTATTTT.

The chain employs TRBV11-1 and TRBJ1-1; D is undetermined. Germline lookup yields CDR1 SGHAT and CDR2 FQDESV (reference sequence). V dropped 5 bases and J dropped 4 bases, with 11 bases sitting between them. This CDR3 region has 13 residues. The CDR3 bases are TGTGCCAGCAGCGGACTGGTGGGCACTGAAGCTTTCTTT. This gives the protein CASSGLVGTEAFF. The full variable domain, its missing parts supplied by reference TRBV11-1 and TRBJ1-1, is EAEVAQSPRYKITEKSQAVAFWCDPISGHATLYWYRQILGQGPELLVQFQDESVVDDSQLPKDRFSAERLKGVDSTLKIQPAELGDSAMYLCASSGLVGTEAFFGQGTRLTVV.

The chain uses TRBV3-1 (or the pseudogene TRBV3-2) and TRBJ1-2; tentatively, D is TRBD1 (6 bases). The V gene's germline CDR1 is LGHDT and CDR2 YNNKEL (reference sequence). V dropped 2 bases and J dropped 14 bases, with 18 bases sitting between them. The CDR3 runs to 13 residues. CDR3: CASSQSSGALWTF. The CDR3 coding sequence is TGTGCCAGCAGCCAATCCTCAGGGGCCCTCTGGACCTTC.

This chain joins TRBV12-3 or TRBV12-4 and TRBJ2-5; TRBD1 is a possible D gene (5 bases). V was shortened by 3 bases and J by 4 bases, with 9 bases between the two germline ends. The CDR3 is 13 amino acids. CDR3 DNA sequence: TGTGCCAGCAGTTTGGCAGGGTCAGAGACCCAGTACTTC. It codes for CASSLAGSETQYF.

This clone has a single count. The CDR3 DNA reads as TGTGCCAGCAGCCCGACAGGGAGCTATGGCTACACCTTC. This encodes CASSPTGSYGYTF. The chain recombines TRBV14 with TRBJ1-2, with 7 bases lining up with TRBD1. V dropped 4 bases and J dropped 4; count of bases not matched to a gene: 3. The CDR3 loop spans 13 amino acids. Germline CDR1 and CDR2: SGHDN and FVKESK.

This chain links TRBV4-3 with TRBJ2-1, with 7 bases matching TRBD2. Trimming cost V 4 bases and J 9 bases; bases outside gene matches: 9. The germline V gene encodes CDR1 LGHNA and CDR2 YSLEER. The length of the CDR3 is 14 residues. The CDR3 bases are TGCGCCAGCAGCCTCGGAGGACTAGTGGCTGAGCAGTTCTTC. Amino acids: CASSLGGLVAEQFF.

This chain uses TRBV9 with TRBJ2-7; no firm D call. The CDR3 has 14 residues. Per the germline V gene, CDR1 is SGDLS and CDR2 is YYNGEE. V gave up 4 bases and J gave up 0 bases, with 11 bases separating them. CDR3 nucleotide sequence: TGTGCCAGCAGCACGACCCTCCGCTCCTACGAGCAGTACTTC. Protein: CASSTTLRSYEQYF.

This clone was observed once. The chain links TRBV2 to TRBJ2-1, with 13 bases aligning to TRBD2. V gave up 3 bases and J gave up 7 bases; unmatched junction bases: 3. The CDR3 totals 15 residues. Germline V gene lookup returns CDR1 SNHLY and CDR2 FYNNEI. The CDR3 here is CASSEAGLAGNEQFF. CDR3 sequence (DNA): TGTGCCAGCAGTGAGGCGGGACTAGCGGGGAATGAGCAGTTCTTC.

V gene TRBV27 combines with J gene TRBJ2-5; D might be TRBD2 (6 bases). Germline lookup yields CDR1 MNHEY and CDR2 SMNVEV (reference sequence). Between the trimmed V and J ends, which lost 5 bases and 5 bases, there was a span of 18 bases. This CDR3 is built from 15 residues. The CDR3 protein is CASSRQSAGRETQYF. The CDR3 nucleotides are TGTGCCAGCAGTCGACAGAGCGCAGGGAGGGAGACCCAGTACTTC.

The chain couples TRBV18 to TRBJ2-3, with D unclear. Germline V gene lookup returns CDR1 KGHSH and CDR2 LQKENI. V gave up 0 bases and J gave up 4 bases, with 2 bases separating them. This CDR3 contains 12 residues. The CDR3, as DNA: TGTGCCAGCTCACCACCCCCAGATACGCAGTATTTT. This sequence encodes CASSPPPDTQYF.

J is TRBJ2-7 and V is TRBV2, with TRBD1 identical over 9 bases. V was pared by 7 bases and J by 3 bases, with 7 bases of the junction left unmatched. CDR1 SNHLY and CDR2 FYNNEI come from the germline V gene. This CDR3 contains 14 residues. The CDR3 here is CASTLGQGIYEQYF. CDR3 nucleotides: TGTGCCAGCACCTTGGGACAGGGAATCTACGAGCAGTACTTC.

The rearrangement joins TRBV6-2 or TRBV6-3 to TRBJ2-7, with 9 bases identical to TRBD1. V shed 0 bases and J 5 bases; nucleotides not matched to a gene: 5. Germline-derived CDR1 and CDR2 are MNHEY and SVGEGT. This CDR3 has 15 residues. DNA of the CDR3: TGTGCCAGCAGTTACTCGGGACAGGGAATCGACGAGCAGTACTTC. Translation: CASSYSGQGIDEQYF.

The chain couples TRBV10-1 to TRBJ2-1, with D possibly TRBD1 on 6 matching bases. CDR1 and CDR2 (germline): WNHNN, SYGVQD (reference sequence). The CDR3 totals 12 residues. V gave up 2 bases and J gave up 11 bases, with 10 bases separating them. CDR3 coding DNA: TGCGCCAGCAGTGAGGGTTGGGGGCAGCAGTTCTTC. Encoded protein: CASSEGWGQQFF.